The 10 T cell receptor beta chains below come from one sample, sequenced in a study of blood T cell repertoires in COVID-19. Here immunoSEQ multiplex PCR was the method, and the copy in TCRdb shows in-frame clones only, minus some. The sample contains 60,000 or so clones, about 90% of which appear only once. Sequenced: peripheral blood. All receptors derive from a human donor with active COVID-19. The donor label of this sample is uncertain.

This clone has more than one count but fewer than ten. The rearrangement joins TRBV7-3 to TRBJ1-4; D possibly corresponds to TRBD1 (6 bases). The CDR3 totals 11 residues. Germline CDR1 SGHTA, CDR2 FQGTGA. V shed 11 bases and J shed 7 bases, with 11 bases lying between them. The CDR3 sequence is CAGYRAEKLFF. CDR3 nucleotides: TGTGCCGGTTACAGGGCTGAAAAACTGTTTTTT.

This clone was seen more than once but under ten times. The J gene is TRBJ1-5, the V gene TRBV5-1; D gene uncertain. This CDR3 comprises 14 residues. The V and J ends lost 0 bases and 3 bases respectively, with 7 bases between them. The germline V gene has CDR1 SGHRS and CDR2 YFSETQ. The CDR3 coding sequence is TGCGCCAGCAGCTTGGACAGCCCCAATCAGCCCCAGCATTTT. Translation gives CASSLDSPNQPQHF.

The V call is TRBV11-2, the J call TRBJ1-6; D is ambiguous. Per the germline V gene, CDR1 is SGHAT and CDR2 is FQNNGV. With 0 bases removed from V and 6 bases from J, the gap between germline ends came to 15 bases. The CDR3 has 17 amino acids. CDR3 in amino acids: CASSLDQTALSNSPLHF. The CDR3 coding sequence is TGTGCCAGCAGCTTAGATCAAACAGCTCTTTCTAATTCACCCCTCCACTTT.

This clone was recorded a few times. This chain links TRBV5-3 with TRBJ2-7, with 12 bases that match TRBD2. TRBV5-3 is reported as an ORF; its role is uncertain. V gave up 6 bases and J gave up 7 bases; unmatched junction bases: 5. CDR3 length: 13 amino acids. The CDR3 spells CARTLAGGREQYF. The CDR3 nucleotides are TGTGCCAGAACCCTAGCGGGGGGGCGGGAGCAGTACTTC.

This chain connects TRBV19 to TRBJ2-5; no clear D gene. The V gene lost 7 bases and the J gene lost 0 bases, with 3 bases spanning the gap. The CDR3 totals 11 residues. Germline lookup yields CDR1 LNHDA and CDR2 SQIVND (reference sequence). Here the CDR3 DNA reads TGTGCCAGTACCTACCAAGAGACCCAGTACTTC. This gives the protein CASTYQETQYF.

The chain employs TRBV28 and TRBJ1-5; 8 bases map to TRBD1. CDR1 is MDHEN and CDR2 is SYDVKM in the germline V gene. The CDR3 covers 14 residues. V was pared by 5 bases and J by 6 bases, with 6 bases of the junction left unmatched. In nucleotides, the CDR3 is TGTGCCAGCAGTCCCAACAGGGGGAGTCAGCCCCAGCATTTT. The encoded protein is CASSPNRGSQPQHF.

This chain connects TRBV5-6 to TRBJ2-3; TRBD2 agrees at 9 bases. Per germline, CDR1 SGHDT and CDR2 YYEEEE. The CDR3 has 16 residues. Trimming cost V 4 bases and J 6 bases; bases outside gene matches: 12. The CDR3 sequence: CASSPLGAGGPDTQYF. The CDR3, as DNA: TGTGCCAGCAGCCCACTGGGGGCGGGGGGGCCTGATACGCAGTATTTT.

This clone was seen more than once but under ten times. This sequence joins TRBV19 and TRBJ1-3, with D uncertain. Trimming stripped 6 bases from V and 0 bases from J, with 12 bases between. CDR1 LNHDA and CDR2 SQIVND come from the germline V gene (reference sequence). There are 15 residues in the CDR3. DNA of the CDR3: TGTGCCAGTAGCCTACACCAGGTCTCTGGAAACACCATATATTTT. Translation gives CASSLHQVSGNTIYF.

In its sample, this clone was seen a few times. This chain links TRBV7-6 with TRBJ1-6; the match to TRBD1 covers 8 bases. Germline CDR1 is SGHVS and CDR2 is FNYEAQ. V trimming: 4 bases; J trimming: 5 bases; junction bases outside the gene matches: 7. The CDR3 is 16 residues long. The CDR3 region is CASSSTGGGNNSPLHF. CDR3 DNA sequence: TGTGCCAGCAGCTCCACAGGGGGTGGGAATAATTCACCCCTCCACTTT.

The chain recombines TRBV6-6 with TRBJ2-2, with unresolved D. The CDR3 length is 16 residues. The germline gives CDR1 MNHNY, CDR2 SVGAGI (reference sequence). V lost 2 bases and J 1 base, leaving 11 bases between the germline ends. CDR3 nucleotide sequence: TGTGCCAGCAGTTACACGAAAACAAGGAACACCGGGGAGCTGTTTTTT. It yields the protein CASSYTKTRNTGELFF.